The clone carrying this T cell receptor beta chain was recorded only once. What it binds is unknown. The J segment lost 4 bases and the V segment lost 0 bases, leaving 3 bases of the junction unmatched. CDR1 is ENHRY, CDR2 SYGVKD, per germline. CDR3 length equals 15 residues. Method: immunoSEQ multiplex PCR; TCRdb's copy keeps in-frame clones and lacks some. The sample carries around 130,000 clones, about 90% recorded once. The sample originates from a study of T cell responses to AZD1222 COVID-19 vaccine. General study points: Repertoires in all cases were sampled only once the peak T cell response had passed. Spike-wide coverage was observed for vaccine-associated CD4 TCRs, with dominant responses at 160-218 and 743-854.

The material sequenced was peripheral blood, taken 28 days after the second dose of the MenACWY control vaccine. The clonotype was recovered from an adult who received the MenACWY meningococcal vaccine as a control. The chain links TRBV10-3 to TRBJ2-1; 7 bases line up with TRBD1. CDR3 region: CAISESRDSYNEQFF. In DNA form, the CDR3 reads TGTGCCATCAGTGAGTCTCGGGACAGTTACAATGAGCAGTTCTTC.